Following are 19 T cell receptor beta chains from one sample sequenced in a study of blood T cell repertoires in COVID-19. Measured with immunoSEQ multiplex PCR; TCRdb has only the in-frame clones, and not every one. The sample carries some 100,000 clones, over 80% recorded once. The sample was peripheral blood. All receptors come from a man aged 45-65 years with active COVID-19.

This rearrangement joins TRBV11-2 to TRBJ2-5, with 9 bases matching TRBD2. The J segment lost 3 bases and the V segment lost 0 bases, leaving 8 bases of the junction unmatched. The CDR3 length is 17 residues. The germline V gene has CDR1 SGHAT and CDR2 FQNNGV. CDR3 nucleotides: TGTGCCAGCAGCTTAGAGGGGGCTAGCGGGGTGAAAGAGACCCAGTACTTC. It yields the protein CASSLEGASGVKETQYF.

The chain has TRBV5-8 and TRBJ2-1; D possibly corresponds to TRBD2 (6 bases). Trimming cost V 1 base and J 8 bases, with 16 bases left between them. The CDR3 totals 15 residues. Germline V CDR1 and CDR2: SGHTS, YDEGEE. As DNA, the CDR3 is TGTGCCAGCAGCTTGAGGGGACTGGACTTGGATGAGCAGTTCTTC. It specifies CASSLRGLDLDEQFF. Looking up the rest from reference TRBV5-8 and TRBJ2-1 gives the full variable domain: EAGVTQSPTHLIKTRGQQATLRCSPISGHTSVYWYQQALGLGLQFLLWYDEGEERNRGNFPPRFSGRQFPNYSSELNVNALELEDSALYLCASSLRGLDLDEQFFGPGTRLTVL.

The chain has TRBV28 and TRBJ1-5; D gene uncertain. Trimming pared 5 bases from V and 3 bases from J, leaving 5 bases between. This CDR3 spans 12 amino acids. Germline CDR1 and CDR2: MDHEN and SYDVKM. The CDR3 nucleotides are TGTGCCAGCAGTCTTGTCAATCAGCCCCAGCATTTT. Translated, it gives CASSLVNQPQHF.

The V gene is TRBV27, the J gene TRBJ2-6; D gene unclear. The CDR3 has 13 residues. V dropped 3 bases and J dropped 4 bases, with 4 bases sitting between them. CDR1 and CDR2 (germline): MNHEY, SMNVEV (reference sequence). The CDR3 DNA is TGTGCCAGCAGTTTCTCCGGGGCCAACGTCCTGACTTTC. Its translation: CASSFSGANVLTF.

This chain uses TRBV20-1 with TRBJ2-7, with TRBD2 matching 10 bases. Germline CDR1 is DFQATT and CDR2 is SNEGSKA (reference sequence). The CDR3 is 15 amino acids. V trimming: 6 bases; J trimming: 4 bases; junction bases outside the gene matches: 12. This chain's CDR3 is CSASPRSSGSYEQYF. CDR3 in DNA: TGCAGTGCGAGTCCCCGTTCTAGCGGGAGTTACGAGCAGTACTTC.

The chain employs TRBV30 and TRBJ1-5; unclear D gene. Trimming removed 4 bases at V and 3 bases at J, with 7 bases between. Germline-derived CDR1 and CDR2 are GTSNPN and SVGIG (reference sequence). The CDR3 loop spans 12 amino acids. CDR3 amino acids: CAWNQINQPQHF. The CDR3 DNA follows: TGTGCCTGGAACCAGATCAATCAGCCCCAGCATTTT.

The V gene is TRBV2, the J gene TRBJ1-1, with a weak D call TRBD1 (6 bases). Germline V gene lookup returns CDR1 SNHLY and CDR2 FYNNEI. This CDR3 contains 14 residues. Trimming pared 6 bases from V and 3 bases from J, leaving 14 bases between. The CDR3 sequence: CASSIRPGDTEAFF. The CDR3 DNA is TGTGCCAGCAGCATACGTCCAGGGGACACTGAAGCTTTCTTT.

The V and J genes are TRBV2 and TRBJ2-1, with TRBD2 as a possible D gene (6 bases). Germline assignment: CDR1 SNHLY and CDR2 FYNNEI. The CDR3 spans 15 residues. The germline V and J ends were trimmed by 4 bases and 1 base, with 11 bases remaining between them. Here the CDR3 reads CASSVGAGSYNEQFF. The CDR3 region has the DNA TGTGCCAGCAGTGTCGGTGCGGGGTCCTACAATGAGCAGTTCTTC.

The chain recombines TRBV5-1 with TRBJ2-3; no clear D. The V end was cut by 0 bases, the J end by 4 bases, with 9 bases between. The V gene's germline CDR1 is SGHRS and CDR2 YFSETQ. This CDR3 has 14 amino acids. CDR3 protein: CASSLGPGSDTQYF. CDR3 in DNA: TGCGCCAGCAGCTTGGGTCCAGGCTCAGATACGCAGTATTTT. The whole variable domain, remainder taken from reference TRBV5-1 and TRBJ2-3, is KAGVTQTPRYLIKTRGQQVTLSCSPISGHRSVSWYQQTPGQGLQFLFEYFSETQRNKGNFPGRFSGRQFSNSRSEMNVSTLELGDSALYLCASSLGPGSDTQYFGPGTRLTVL.

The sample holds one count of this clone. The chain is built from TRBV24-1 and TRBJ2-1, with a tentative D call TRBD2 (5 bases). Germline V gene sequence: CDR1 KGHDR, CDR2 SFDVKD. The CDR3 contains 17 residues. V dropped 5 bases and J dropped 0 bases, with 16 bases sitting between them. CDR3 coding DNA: TGTGCCACCAGTGGGATGGCCTTTGCGGGCTCCTACAATGAGCAGTTCTTC. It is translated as CATSGMAFAGSYNEQFF.

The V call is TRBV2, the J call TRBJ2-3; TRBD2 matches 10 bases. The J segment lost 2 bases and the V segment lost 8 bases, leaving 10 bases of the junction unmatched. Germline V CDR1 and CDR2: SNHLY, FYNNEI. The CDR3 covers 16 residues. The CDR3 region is CASFRLGLADTDTQYF. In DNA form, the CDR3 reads TGTGCCAGCTTCCGTCTCGGACTAGCGGACACAGATACGCAGTATTTT.

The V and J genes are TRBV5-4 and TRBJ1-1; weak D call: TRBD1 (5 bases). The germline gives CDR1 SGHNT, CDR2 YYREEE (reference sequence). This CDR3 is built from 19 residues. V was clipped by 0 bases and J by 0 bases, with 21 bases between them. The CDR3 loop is CASSLAWGVPTIMNTEAFF. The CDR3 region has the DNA TGTGCCAGCAGCTTGGCCTGGGGGGTACCCACCATCATGAACACTGAAGCTTTCTTT.

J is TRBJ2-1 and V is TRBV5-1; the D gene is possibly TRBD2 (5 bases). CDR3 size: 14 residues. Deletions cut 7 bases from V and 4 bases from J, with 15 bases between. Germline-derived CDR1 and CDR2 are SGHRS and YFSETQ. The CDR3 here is CASALGQNYNEQFF. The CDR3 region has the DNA TGCGCCAGCGCACTAGGGCAGAATTACAATGAGCAGTTCTTC.

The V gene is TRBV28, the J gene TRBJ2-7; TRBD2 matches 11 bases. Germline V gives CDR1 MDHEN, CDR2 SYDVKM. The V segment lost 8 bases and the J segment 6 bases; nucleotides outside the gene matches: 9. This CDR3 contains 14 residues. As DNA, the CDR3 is TGTGCCAGCGGTACTAGCGGGAGATTAAGCGAGCAGTACTTC. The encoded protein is CASGTSGRLSEQYF. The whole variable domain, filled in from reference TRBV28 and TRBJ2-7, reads DVKVTQSSRYLVKRTGEKVFLECVQDMDHENMFWYRQDPGLGLRLIYFSYDVKMKEKGDIPEGYSVSREKKERFSLILESASTNQTSMYLCASGTSGRLSEQYFGPGTRLTVT.

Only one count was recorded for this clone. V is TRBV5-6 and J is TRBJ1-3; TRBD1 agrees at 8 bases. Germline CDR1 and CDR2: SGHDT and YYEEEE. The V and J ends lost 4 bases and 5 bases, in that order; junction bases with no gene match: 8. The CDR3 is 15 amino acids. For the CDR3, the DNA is TGTGCCAGCAGCCCTCAGACAGGGGCAAGAAACACCATATATTTT. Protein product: CASSPQTGARNTIYF.

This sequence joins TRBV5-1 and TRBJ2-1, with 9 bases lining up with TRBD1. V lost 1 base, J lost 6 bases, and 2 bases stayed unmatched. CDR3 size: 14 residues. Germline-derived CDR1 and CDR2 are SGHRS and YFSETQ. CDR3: CASSLKTGGNEQFF. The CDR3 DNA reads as TGCGCCAGCAGCTTGAAGACAGGGGGCAATGAGCAGTTCTTC. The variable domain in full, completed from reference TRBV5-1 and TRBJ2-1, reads KAGVTQTPRYLIKTRGQQVTLSCSPISGHRSVSWYQQTPGQGLQFLFEYFSETQRNKGNFPGRFSGRQFSNSRSEMNVSTLELGDSALYLCASSLKTGGNEQFFGPGTRLTVL.

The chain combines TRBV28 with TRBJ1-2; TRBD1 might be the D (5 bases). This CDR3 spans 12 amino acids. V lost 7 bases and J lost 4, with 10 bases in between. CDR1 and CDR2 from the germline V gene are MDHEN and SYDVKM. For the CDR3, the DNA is TGTGCCAGCACCACGGGGGGCTATGGCTACACCTTC. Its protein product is CASTTGGYGYTF.

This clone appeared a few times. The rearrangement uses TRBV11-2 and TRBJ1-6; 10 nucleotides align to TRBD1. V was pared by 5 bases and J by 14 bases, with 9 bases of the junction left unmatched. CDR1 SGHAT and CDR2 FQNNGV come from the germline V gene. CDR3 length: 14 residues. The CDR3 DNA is TGTGCCAGCAGCCTGGGACAGGGGTTTACGGCCCTCCACTTT. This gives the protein CASSLGQGFTALHF.

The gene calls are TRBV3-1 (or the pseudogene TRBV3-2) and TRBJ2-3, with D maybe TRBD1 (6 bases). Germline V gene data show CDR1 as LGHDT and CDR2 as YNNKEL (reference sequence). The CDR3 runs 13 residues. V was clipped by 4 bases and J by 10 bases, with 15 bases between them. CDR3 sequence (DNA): TGTGCCAGCAGCCCAGTTGCAGGGGCCGCGCAGTATTTT. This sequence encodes CASSPVAGAAQYF.